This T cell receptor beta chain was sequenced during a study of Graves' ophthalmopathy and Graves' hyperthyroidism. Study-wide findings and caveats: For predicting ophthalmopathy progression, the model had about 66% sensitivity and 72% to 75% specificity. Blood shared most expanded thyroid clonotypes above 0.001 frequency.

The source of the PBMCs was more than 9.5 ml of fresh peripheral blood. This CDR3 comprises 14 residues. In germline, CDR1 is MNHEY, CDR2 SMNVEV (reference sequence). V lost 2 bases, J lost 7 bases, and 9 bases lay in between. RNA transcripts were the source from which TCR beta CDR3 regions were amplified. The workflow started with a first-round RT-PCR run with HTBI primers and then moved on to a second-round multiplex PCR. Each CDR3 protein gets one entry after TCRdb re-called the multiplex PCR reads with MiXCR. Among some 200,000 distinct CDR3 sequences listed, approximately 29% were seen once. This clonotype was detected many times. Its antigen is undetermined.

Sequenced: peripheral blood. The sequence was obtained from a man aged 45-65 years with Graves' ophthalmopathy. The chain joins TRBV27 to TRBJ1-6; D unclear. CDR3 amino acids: CASSLAAVNSPLHF. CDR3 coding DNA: TGTGCCAGCAGTTTAGCCGCAGTGAATTCACCCCTCCACTTT.